The next 10 T cell receptor beta chains were all read from a single sample in a study of blood T cell repertoires in COVID-19. The method was immunoSEQ multiplex PCR; TCRdb's version includes in-frame clones alone and lacks a portion of them. The sample yields under 550,000 clones, roughly 89% seen once. Sequenced input: peripheral blood. Receptors were obtained from a man younger than 35 with COVID-19, enrolled during active disease.

J is TRBJ2-3 and V is TRBV2; D not resolved. Germline CDR1 SNHLY, CDR2 FYNNEI. V lost 4 bases and J 4 bases, leaving 3 bases between the germline ends. This CDR3 is 11 amino acids long. The chain's CDR3 is CASSAADTQYF. The CDR3 nucleotides are TGTGCCAGCAGTGCAGCAGATACGCAGTATTTT.

The rearrangement links TRBV6-5 to TRBJ2-7, with D possibly TRBD2 on 7 matching bases. The CDR3 has 13 residues. Per germline, CDR1 MNHEY and CDR2 SVGAGI. Trimming pared 8 bases from V and 5 bases from J, leaving 16 bases between. CDR3 coding DNA: TGTGCCAGCCGGAGGGGGGGATTGGACGAGCAGTACTTC. It codes for CASRRGGLDEQYF.

The rearrangement joins TRBV13 to TRBJ2-1; weak D call: TRBD2 (6 bases). The ends were cut back, 1 base at V and 0 bases at J, with 7 bases in the middle. From germline, CDR1 is PRHDT and CDR2 FYEKMQ (reference sequence). CDR3 length: 15 amino acids. For the CDR3, the DNA is TGTGCCAGCAGCTTAGCCGGGAGCTCCTACAATGAGCAGTTCTTC. Translation: CASSLAGSSYNEQFF. The whole variable domain, remainder taken from reference TRBV13 and TRBJ2-1, is AAGVIQSPRHLIKEKRETATLKCYPIPRHDTVYWYQQGPGQDPQFLISFYEKMQSDKGSIPDRFSAQQFSDYHSELNMSSLELGDSALYFCASSLAGSSYNEQFFGPGTRLTVL.

This clone was detected many times. The rearrangement joins TRBV6-5 to TRBJ2-3, with 14 positions matching TRBD2. The CDR3 sequence is 15 residues long. The V gene's germline CDR1 is MNHEY and CDR2 SVGAGI. V gave up 8 bases and J gave up 6 bases; unmatched junction bases: 7. CDR3 protein: CASATSGGVLDTQYF. The CDR3 coding sequence is TGTGCCAGCGCGACTAGCGGGGGGGTCTTGGATACGCAGTATTTT.

The chain combines TRBV19 with TRBJ1-1; a possible D gene is TRBD1 (6 bases). Germline CDR1 is LNHDA and CDR2 is SQIVND (reference sequence). This CDR3 is 12 amino acids long. The V end was cut by 4 bases, the J end by 7 bases, with 10 bases between. The CDR3: CASSTQGFEAFF. In DNA form, the CDR3 reads TGTGCCAGTAGTACACAGGGTTTTGAAGCTTTCTTT. The entire variable domain, with the rest obtained from reference TRBV19 and TRBJ1-1, is as follows: DGGITQSPKYLFRKEGQNVTLSCEQNLNHDAMYWYRQDPGQGLRLIYYSQIVNDFQKGDIAEGYSVSREKKESFPLTVTSAQKNPTAFYLCASSTQGFEAFFGQGTRLTVV.

This chain connects TRBV5-6 to TRBJ2-1, with D perhaps TRBD2 (6 bases). Germline V gene lookup returns CDR1 SGHDT and CDR2 YYEEEE. The V end was cut by 1 base, the J end by 8 bases, with 13 bases between. This CDR3 has 14 amino acids. The CDR3 DNA is TGTGCCAGCAGCTTGCGGGACTGGGCGGATGAGCAGTTCTTC. It yields the protein CASSLRDWADEQFF.

The V gene is TRBV15, the J gene TRBJ1-1; a possible D gene is TRBD1 (6 bases). V was cut by 3 bases and J by 4 bases, with 12 bases left in between. Germline assignment: CDR1 LNHNV and CDR2 YYDKDF (reference sequence). This CDR3 is 14 amino acids long. The CDR3 reads CATSSPQGSTEAFF. The CDR3 DNA reads as TGTGCCACCAGCAGCCCACAGGGTTCCACTGAAGCTTTCTTT.

The chain employs TRBV5-1 and TRBJ1-4; 7 nucleotides agree with TRBD1. The CDR3 runs to 15 residues. Trimming took 4 bases from V and 3 from J; bases not matched to a gene: 6. Per the germline V gene, CDR1 is SGHRS and CDR2 is YFSETQ. The CDR3 region has the DNA TGCGCCAGCAGCCCGAGGGACAGCCCTAATGAAAAACTGTTTTTT. This translates into CASSPRDSPNEKLFF.

The V call is TRBV27, the J call TRBJ1-2, with D hard to call. V gave up 1 base and J gave up 8 bases, with 11 bases separating them. Per the germline V gene, CDR1 is MNHEY and CDR2 is SMNVEV (reference sequence). The CDR3 consists of 13 residues. Here the CDR3 DNA reads TGTGCCAGCAGTTTATTACCGGTGGAGGGCTACACCTTC. Translating gives CASSLLPVEGYTF.

V usage is TRBV15 and J usage is TRBJ1-5; 12 bases are a match to TRBD1. The germline CDR1 and CDR2 sequences are LNHNV and YYDKDF (reference sequence). This CDR3 comprises 16 residues. V shed 3 bases, J shed 6 bases, and the junction held 6 bases outside the gene matches. CDR3 loop: CATSSGGTGGPQPQHF. CDR3 bases: TGTGCCACCAGCAGTGGCGGGACAGGGGGCCCTCAGCCCCAGCATTTT. The variable domain in full, completed from reference TRBV15 and TRBJ1-5, reads DAMVIQNPRYQVTQFGKPVTLSCSQTLNHNVMYWYQQKSSQAPKLLFHYYDKDFNNEADTPDNFQSRRPNTSFCFLDIRSPGLGDTAMYLCATSSGGTGGPQPQHFGDGTRLSIL.